Described below is a single T cell receptor beta chain sequence and its context. Sequencing used immunoSEQ multiplex PCR; TCRdb keeps in-frame clones, though not all of them. The table records 30,000 to 45,000 clones, over 85% of them present only once. The data are from a study of T cell changes during pregnancy in multiple sclerosis. The CDR3 loop spans 13 amino acids. Germline V gene sequence: CDR1 MNHEY, CDR2 SVGAGI. V dropped 8 bases and J dropped 0 bases, with 8 bases sitting between them. Specimen: peripheral blood, collected before pregnancy. This receptor was taken from a female donor with multiple sclerosis, enrolled in a pregnancy study. The V gene is TRBV6-5, the J gene TRBJ2-1; D is possibly TRBD1 (5 bases). The CDR3 bases are TGTGCCAGCGCCCAGGGCTCCTACAATGAGCAGTTCTTC. This codes for CASAQGSYNEQFF.